The rows below give T cell receptor beta chains drawn from one sample of a study of CD8+ T cells in alopecia areata. This table comes from immunoSEQ multiplex PCR, and its TCRdb copy is limited to in-frame clones, with some not included. In the table there are roughly 99,000 clones, about four fifths of which are singletons. The material sequenced was CD8+ T cells sorted from blood, taken at week 24, from a patient treated with tofacitinib. The receptors here all came from a human donor with alopecia areata. Both conserved end residues are part of each CDR3. The order of the fields is V gene, J gene, clone size, D gene, CDR3 protein, CDR3 DNA. The D gene is left open where the match is weak. Not all rows give a size; the values are once, few, many and, for expanded clones, a class.

>TRBV7-2|TRBJ1-4|few|-
CASSLIGHINEKLFF
TGTGCCAGCAGCTTAATCGGACATATTAATGAAAAACTGTTTTTT
>TRBV27|TRBJ1-5|-|-
CASREGVGNQPQHF
TGTGCCAGCAGGGAGGGAGTAGGCAATCAGCCCCAGCATTTT
>TRBV7-8|TRBJ2-2|-|TRBD1
CASSPQGAIGELFF
TGTGCCAGCAGCCCTCAGGGGGCTATCGGGGAGCTGTTTTTT
>TRBV13|TRBJ2-1|-|-
CASSLVGGEQFF
TGTGCCAGCAGCTTAGTTGGTGGTGAGCAGTTCTTC
>TRBV19|TRBJ2-5|-|TRBD1
CASSILGQEQETQYF
TGTGCCAGTAGTATTCTCGGACAGGAGCAAGAGACCCAGTACTTC
>TRBV7-2|TRBJ2-7|-|-
CASSLAREQYF
TGTGCCAGCAGCTTAGCGAGGGAGCAGTACTTC
>TRBV2|TRBJ2-1|-|-
CASSEPAEQFF
TGTGCCAGCAGTGAACCCGCAGAGCAGTTCTTC
>TRBV14|TRBJ2-7|-|-
CASSQGLQGHEQYF
TGTGCCAGCAGCCAAGGCCTGCAGGGGCACGAGCAGTACTTC
>TRBV29-1|TRBJ1-1|-|-
CSAEQGMNTEAFF
TGCAGCGCCGAACAGGGAATGAACACTGAAGCTTTCTTT
>TRBV19|TRBJ2-7|-|-
CASSTIPENEQYF
TGTGCCAGTAGTACCATACCCGAAAACGAGCAGTACTTC
>TRBV5-1|TRBJ2-7|-|-
CASSSNIGTAYEQYF
TGCGCCAGCAGCTCGAACATCGGCACAGCCTACGAGCAGTACTTC
>TRBV7-7|TRBJ2-3|-|-
CASSQGPLGSDTQYF
TGTGCTAGCAGCCAAGGACCCCTCGGGTCTGATACGCAGTATTTT
>TRBV4-1|TRBJ2-4|-|TRBD2
CASSPREGAKNIQYF
TGCGCCAGCAGCCCCCGGGAGGGGGCCAAAAACATTCAGTACTTC
>TRBV5-1|TRBJ2-7|-|TRBD1
CASSRGTGDYEQYF
TGCGCCAGCAGCCGGGGGACAGGGGACTACGAGCAGTACTTC
>TRBV21-1|TRBJ2-7|-|-
CASSAPGQGIHEQYF
TGTGCCAGCAGCGCTCCGGGACAGGGAATCCACGAGCAGTACTTC
>TRBV6-5|TRBJ2-7|once|-
CASSFGYEQYF
TGTGCCAGCAGTTTCGGCTACGAGCAGTACTTC
>TRBV6-6|TRBJ2-7|-|-
CASSYGVSYEQYF
TGTGCCAGCAGTTACGGGGTCTCCTACGAGCAGTACTTC
>TRBV13|TRBJ1-1|-|-
CASSLGLTEAFF
TGTGCCAGCAGCTTAGGACTCACTGAAGCTTTCTTT
>TRBV5-4|TRBJ2-4|-|TRBD1
CASSYGLQGARTKNIQYF
TGTGCCAGCAGTTACGGCCTTCAGGGGGCGCGTACCAAAAACATTCAGTACTTC
>TRBV5-6|TRBJ2-1|-|-
CASSLGQGHEQFF
TGTGCCAGCAGCTTGGGCCAGGGGCATGAGCAGTTCTTC
>TRBV27|TRBJ2-5|-|TRBD1
CASSSGTGDGTQYF
TGTGCCAGCAGCTCCGGGACAGGGGATGGGACCCAGTACTTC
>TRBV27|TRBJ1-1|-|-
CASSFSPQGHTEAFF
TGTGCCAGCAGTTTTTCACCTCAGGGGCACACTGAAGCTTTCTTT
>TRBV6-5|TRBJ2-7|-|-
CASSLLGVREQYF
TGTGCCAGCAGCCTGTTAGGGGTTCGCGAGCAGTACTTC
>TRBV7-2|TRBJ2-7|-|-
CASRGTPYYEQYF
TGTGCCAGCAGGGGGACTCCATATTACGAGCAGTACTTC
>TRBV27|TRBJ1-2|-|TRBD1
CASSLTGAGYTF
TGTGCCAGCAGTTTAACAGGGGCTGGCTACACCTTC
>TRBV5-6|TRBJ2-7|-|-
CASRPRSGRSYEQYF
TGTGCCAGCCGGCCCCGTTCGGGCAGGAGCTACGAGCAGTACTTC
>TRBV19|TRBJ1-2|-|-
CASSKDPPSGYTF
TGTGCCAGTAGTAAGGACCCACCTTCTGGCTACACCTTC
>TRBV7-2|TRBJ2-5|-|-
CASSLATRQLEETQYF
TGTGCCAGCAGCTTAGCGACTAGGCAATTGGAGGAGACCCAGTACTTC
>TRBV2|TRBJ2-6|-|-
CASSVGGQHSGANVLTF
TGTGCCAGCAGTGTGGGCGGGCAGCACTCTGGGGCCAACGTCCTGACTTTC
>TRBV19|TRBJ1-5|-|TRBD1
CASSRDSAYWGNQPQHF
TGTGCCAGTAGCAGGGACAGTGCATATTGGGGCAATCAGCCCCAGCATTTT
>TRBV21-1|TRBJ2-6|-|-
CASSKSRDRGRCGANVLTF
TGTGCCAGCAGCAAGTCCCGGGACAGGGGGCGTTGCGGGGCCAACGTCCTGACTTTC
>TRBV29-1|TRBJ2-7|once|-
CSVEQGRYEQYF
TGCAGCGTTGAGCAGGGAAGGTACGAGCAGTACTTC
>TRBV5-4|TRBJ2-7|-|TRBD1
CASSSQGASEQYF
TGTGCCAGCAGCTCTCAGGGGGCGTCCGAGCAGTACTTC
>TRBV30|TRBJ1-1|-|-
CAWSVGAGTAFF
TGTGCCTGGAGTGTGGGGGCTGGCACAGCTTTCTTT
>TRBV7-9|TRBJ2-1|-|-
CASSLGGAADNEQFF
TGTGCCAGCAGCTTAGGCGGGGCAGCCGACAATGAGCAGTTCTTC
>TRBV29-1|TRBJ2-5|-|TRBD2
CSVDTSGEETQYF
TGCAGCGTTGACACTAGCGGGGAAGAGACCCAGTACTTC
>TRBV6-6|TRBJ2-7|few|TRBD1
CASSRTGTGSYEQYF
TGTGCCAGCAGTCGAACCGGGACAGGGTCCTACGAGCAGTACTTC
>TRBV7-8|TRBJ2-1|-|TRBD2
CASSAAPGLATYNEQFF
TGTGCCAGCAGCGCAGCCCCGGGACTAGCGACCTACAATGAGCAGTTCTTC
>TRBV6-6|TRBJ2-4|-|-
CASSPTADIQYF
TGTGCCAGCAGTCCTACTGCCGACATTCAGTACTTC
>TRBV5-6|TRBJ2-7|-|-
CASSLYHLQGYEQYF
TGTGCCAGCAGCTTATATCACCTCCAAGGCTACGAGCAGTACTTC
>TRBV5-1|TRBJ2-1|-|-
CASSLASGYNEQFF
TGCGCCAGCAGCTTGGCCTCGGGGTACAATGAGCAGTTCTTC
>TRBV7-9|TRBJ2-7|-|-
CASSFGSSYEQYF
TGTGCCAGCAGCTTCGGTAGCTCCTACGAGCAGTACTTC
>TRBV5-1|TRBJ2-1|-|-
CASTSTGTPYNEQFF
TGCGCCAGCACCTCAACCGGGACACCTTACAATGAGCAGTTCTTC
>TRBV28|TRBJ1-5|-|-
CASSFFREPQHF
TGTGCCAGCAGTTTTTTTCGGGAGCCCCAGCATTTT
>TRBV27|TRBJ2-7|-|-
CASSLTASYEQYF
TGTGCCAGCAGTTTAACGGCCTCCTACGAGCAGTACTTC
>TRBV4-3|TRBJ1-4|-|-
CASSLRGQNEKLFF
TGCGCCAGCAGCCTCCGAGGGCAAAATGAAAAACTGTTTTTT
>TRBV13|TRBJ2-1|-|-
CASSSERDEQFF
TGTGCCAGCAGCTCGGAACGCGATGAGCAGTTCTTC
>TRBV7-9|TRBJ2-7|-|TRBD1
CASRPGTGGYEQYF
TGTGCCAGCAGGCCCGGGACAGGAGGTTACGAGCAGTACTTC
>TRBV7-6|TRBJ1-1|-|-
CASSPEGGNTEAFF
TGTGCCAGCAGCCCAGAGGGGGGGAACACTGAAGCTTTCTTT
>TRBV30|TRBJ2-1|-|-
CAWGTGGNEQFF
TGTGCCTGGGGGACCGGTGGGAATGAGCAGTTCTTC
>TRBV10-3|TRBJ2-1|-|-
CAISGRNGGRSYNEQFF
TGTGCCATCAGTGGACGCAACGGGGGCCGCTCCTACAATGAGCAGTTCTTC
>TRBV6-5|TRBJ2-5|-|-
CASNRADQETQYF
TGTGCCAGCAATCGGGCGGACCAAGAGACCCAGTACTTC
>TRBV7-9|TRBJ2-1|-|-
CASSLVGVDEQFF
TGTGCCAGCAGCTTAGTGGGGGTAGATGAGCAGTTCTTC
>TRBV29-1|TRBJ2-5|-|-
CSVEEKYQETQYF
TGCAGCGTTGAGGAGAAGTACCAAGAGACCCAGTACTTC
>TRBV4-3|TRBJ1-2|-|-
CASSQGYPEDYGYTF
TGCGCCAGCAGCCAAGGTTACCCGGAGGACTATGGCTACACCTTC
>TRBV7-9|TRBJ2-1|once|-
CATRESSYNEQFF
TGTGCCACCAGGGAGAGCTCCTACAATGAGCAGTTCTTC
>TRBV9|TRBJ1-1|-|-
CASSVEGVTEAFF
TGTGCCAGCAGCGTAGAAGGGGTTACTGAAGCTTTCTTT
>TRBV27|TRBJ2-1|once|TRBD2
CASRLGLAGDEQFF
TGTGCCAGCAGACTGGGACTAGCGGGCGATGAGCAGTTCTTC
>TRBV7-9|TRBJ1-3|-|-
CASSLVPSSGNTIYF
TGTGCCAGCAGCTTAGTGCCGAGCTCTGGAAACACCATATATTTT
>TRBV15|TRBJ1-5|-|-
CATTGEGNQPQHF
TGTGCCACCACCGGGGAGGGCAATCAGCCCCAGCATTTT